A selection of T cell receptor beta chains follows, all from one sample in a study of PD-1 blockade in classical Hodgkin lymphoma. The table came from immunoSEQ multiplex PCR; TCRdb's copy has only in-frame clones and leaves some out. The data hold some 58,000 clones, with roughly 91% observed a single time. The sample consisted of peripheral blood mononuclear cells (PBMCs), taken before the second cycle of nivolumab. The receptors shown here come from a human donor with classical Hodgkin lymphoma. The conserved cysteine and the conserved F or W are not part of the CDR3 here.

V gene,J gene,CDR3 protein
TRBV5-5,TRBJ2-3,ASSDTSSFTDTQY
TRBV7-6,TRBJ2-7,ASSLARGTETYEQY
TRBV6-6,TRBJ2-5,ATAPPDGSQETQY
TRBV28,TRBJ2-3,ASSLSDGRRSSTDTQY
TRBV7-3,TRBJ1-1,ASSLTGSVNTEAF
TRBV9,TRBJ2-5,ASSGGEGETQY
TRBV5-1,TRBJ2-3,ASSQGGADTQY
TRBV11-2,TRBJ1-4,ASSIGQTTNEKLF
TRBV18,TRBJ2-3,ASSPLSGSSTDTQY
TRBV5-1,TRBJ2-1,ASSLRQGGANEQF
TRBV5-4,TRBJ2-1,ASSSNSYNEQF
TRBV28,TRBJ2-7,ASSQPGLAGIYEQY
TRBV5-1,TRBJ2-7,ASSPPGLAYEQY
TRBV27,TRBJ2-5,ASSFPHWDQPQYQETQY
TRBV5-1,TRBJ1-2,ASSLPGQGARGYT
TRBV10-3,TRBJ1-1,AISRGTEAF
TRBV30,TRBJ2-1,AWSVFGGLGGSYNEQF
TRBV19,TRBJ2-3,ASSIDRGSTDTQY
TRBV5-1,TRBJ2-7,ASSFGLPPSNYEQY
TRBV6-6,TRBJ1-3,ASRSQGQSSGNTIY
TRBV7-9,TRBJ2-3,ASRPTDTQY
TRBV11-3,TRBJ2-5,ASSFRAGARESETQY
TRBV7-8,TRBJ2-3,ATWADGSSTDTQY
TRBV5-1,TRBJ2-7,ASSLGGDSYEQY
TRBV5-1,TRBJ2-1,ASSLSAGSYNEQF
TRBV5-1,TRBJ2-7,ASSLDGSGFYEQY
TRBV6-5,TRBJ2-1,ASSWGLGLYNEQF
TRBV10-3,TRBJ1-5,AISESKEPQH
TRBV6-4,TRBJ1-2,ASSDSWGNYGYT
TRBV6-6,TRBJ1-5,ASSRDRVSNQPQH
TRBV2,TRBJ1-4,AGTGEGEKLF
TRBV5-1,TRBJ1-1,ASSLDGFTEAF
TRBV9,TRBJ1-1,ASSHREGRMNTEAF
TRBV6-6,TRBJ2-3,ASSPRQTDTQY
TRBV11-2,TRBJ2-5,ASTLKKRASEREETQY
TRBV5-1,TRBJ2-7,ASSLAEGAPGEQY
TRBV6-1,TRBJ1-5,ASSALPGRISNQPQH
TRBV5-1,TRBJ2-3,ASSPTGTGSTDTQY
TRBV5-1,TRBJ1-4,ASSLGRGNEKLF
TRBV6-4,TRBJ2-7,ASFPWGSYEQY
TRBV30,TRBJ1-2,AWSGNYGYT
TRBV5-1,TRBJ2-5,ASSPGTLQETQY
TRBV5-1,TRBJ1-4,ASSSGQEIYEKLF
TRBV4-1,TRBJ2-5,ASSHRDPGETQY
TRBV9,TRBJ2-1,ASSVATGDLDEQF
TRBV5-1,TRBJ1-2,ASSLSGGASGYT
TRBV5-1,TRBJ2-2,ASSLMGQSTGELF
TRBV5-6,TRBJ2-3,ASSLGQGKADTQY